This record looks at one T cell receptor beta chain sequence and its context. This record comes from a study of blood T cell repertoires in COVID-19. Study context: The United States, Italy and Spain provided the acute and convalescent COVID-19 samples.

This CDR3 comprises 14 residues. Germline V gives CDR1 MNHEY, CDR2 SVGEGT. Deletions cut 4 bases from V and 0 bases from J, with 9 bases between. Sequencing was performed with immunoSEQ multiplex PCR; in TCRdb, only in-frame clones are kept and a portion is missing. This sample has tens of thousands of clones; more than 90% occur once, and the top ten carry over 1.2%. Sequenced sample: peripheral blood. The J gene is TRBJ1-1, the V gene TRBV6-2 or TRBV6-3, with unresolved D. This TCR came from a man aged 50 to 59 with acute or convalescent COVID-19. The CDR3 protein is CASSLGGMNTEAFF. For the CDR3, the DNA is TGTGCCAGCAGTTTAGGAGGGATGAACACTGAAGCTTTCTTT.